This T cell receptor (beta chain) was documented in a study of cytomegalovirus exposure and HLA in healthy donors. Overall study results and limits: In a later analysis, DRB1 alleles had the most associated TCRs; HLA-C alleles the fewest. Specificity of a few CMV-associated chains for CMV antigens was verified in vitro.

To note about this clone: The antigen is not known.

CDR1 is SGHRS, CDR2 YFSETQ, per germline. Trimming shortened V by 4 bases and J by 7 bases, and 15 bases separated the two germline ends. The CDR3 is made up of 15 amino acids. Both 60 Vbeta primers and 13 Jbeta primers went into the PCR. This table comes from immunoSEQ multiplex PCR, and its TCRdb copy is limited to in-frame clones, with some not included. This repertoire shows 130,000 or so clones, roughly three fifths found once; its top ten account for 1.5% to 1.9%. This sequence joins TRBV5-1 and TRBJ2-6; TRBD2 might be the D (6 bases). The sequence was collected from a man aged 18 to 29 in good health and CMV-seronegative. Sequencing used PBMCs. The CDR3: CASSGGTARANVLTF. CDR3 sequence (DNA): TGCGCCAGCAGCGGAGGGACGGCCCGTGCCAACGTCCTGACTTTC. Drawing the rest from reference TRBV5-1 and TRBJ2-6, the complete variable domain is KAGVTQTPRYLIKTRGQQVTLSCSPISGHRSVSWYQQTPGQGLQFLFEYFSETQRNKGNFPGRFSGRQFSNSRSEMNVSTLELGDSALYLCASSGGTARANVLTFGAGSRLTVL.